The sequence of this T cell receptor (beta chain) was determined in a study of shared clonotypes between healthy human individuals (dated by TCRdb to the early 2020s). About the study as a whole: The cohort included a few men and two women between 18 and 49 years of age. For each donor, CD4 naive and CD4 memory were each run on three plates, CD8 naive on two plates, and CD8 memory on one plate. The study deeply sequenced blood TCR repertoires of five healthy adults to estimate repertoire size and the extent of clonotype sharing between individuals. Libraries were prepared and TCR repertoires were sequenced by different laboratories using diverse techniques, in order to increase sequencing depth and limit assay-specific biases. Per donor, leukapheresis produced somewhere between about 0.94 and 9.5 billion PBMCs. What the study reported, not specific to this receptor: Compared with non-shared clonotypes, the clonotypes found in all four sorted-subset donors had higher generation probabilities. Even with the large sequencing depth, rarefaction of the sorted-subset datasets indicated that sequencing was incomplete. Across a few donors, roughly 5.4% of naive CD4, over 3% of naive CD8, about 2% of memory CD4, and about 0.4% of memory CD8 clonotypes were shared. Pairwise subsampling led to the expectation that sequencing depth would affect the degree of clonotype sharing among donors. Because the study included a small number of donors, the genetic and exposure-history diversity represented was limited. Larger estimated clonotype richness was generally found for naive subsets than for memory subsets. Sampling was limited to blood, and TCR repertoires in tissue likely differ from TCR repertoires in blood.

V gives up 1 base and J gives up 7 bases, and the segment between their germline ends measures 8 bases. Via the germline V gene, CDR1 is LGHNA and CDR2 YSLEER. The CDR3 goes from the cysteine to the phenylalanine over 13 residues. Just CDR3 DNA is preserved here, 39 bases in frame from base 1. This clone was detected once. Its antigen specificity is not known. No qualities accompany the bases; no much larger clone lies one base away. TCR CDR3 regions were amplified from genomic DNA by multiplex PCR using the deep immunoSEQ assay. Genomic DNA extracted from each cell subset was distributed evenly over all wells of several immunoSEQ 96-well plates, and each plate served as one replicate. For sorted subsets, about 200 ng genomic DNA, equal to about 30,000 T cell genomes, was loaded into each replicate PCR. Purified libraries were measured with a Qubit 3.0 fluorometer, size-checked on a Bioanalyzer 2100, and measured again with the KAPA Library Quantification kit. A separate single-read 150-cycle Illumina NextSeq 550 flow cell was used to sequence each immunoSEQ 96-well plate. In the original analysis: The immunoSEQ output contained only junctional sequences without quality scores, so filtering could not match that applied to full-length reads. Sequences were annotated with PyIR, a Python wrapper for IgBLAST v1.9, and V/J genes and CDR3 were assigned using IMGT germline references. Reads with weak V/J assignments (E-value above 1e-6), missing CDR3, stop codons, out-of-frame junctions, or ambiguous translated residues were removed. V3J clonotypes were defined as sequences sharing an identical inferred V gene, J gene, and CDR3 amino acid sequence. Percentage overlap between repertoires was computed as shared unique clonotypes divided by the size of the smaller repertoire. Three approaches were used to assess repertoire richness: RTK rarefaction, the Chao1 estimator, and Recon v2.1 estimates of unobserved clonotypes. Generation probabilities for all TCRbeta clonotypes obtained by the gDNA method from a handful of donors were computed using OLGA. This is the immuneACCESS table as TCRdb keeps it, with only in-frame sequences that have V and J called. A part of the clones is gone; compared with another copy, unresolved V genes explain less than half, and the rest is unexplained. V, J and clone size were drawn from that table, and D and trimming were deduced from the DNA. In this sample the table shows 2,500,000 or so clones, just over 90% of which occur a single time. Around 0.14% of the sample goes to the ten largest clones.

The donors were healthy, HIV-negative adults who had no recently reported acute infections or vaccinations. Every donor was a Caucasian adult living in Nashville, Tennessee, USA. CD4+ T cells were enriched by magnetic negative selection; naive cells were then positively selected on CD45RA, and the negative fraction formed the memory subset. After blood collection by leukapheresis, PBMCs were isolated using Ficoll-Histopaque density gradient centrifugation and then cryopreserved in the vapor phase of liquid nitrogen. Purity and quantity of every magnetically sorted T cell population were checked by analytical flow cytometry. Genomic DNA was isolated from each sorted fraction and quantified by UV absorbance on a Nanodrop 2000c.

The clonotype was recovered from a man between 18 and 35 years old in good health. The V and J genes are TRBV4-3 and TRBJ1-3; no confident D gene assignment can be made. The sample was naive CD4+ T cells sorted from blood. In the paper's terms, the cell subset or site label means: CD45RA+ positively selected. This receptor has the CDR3 CASSQALGNTIYF. The bases are TGCGCCAGCAGCCAAGCGCTCGGTAACACCATATATTTT.